This T cell receptor (beta chain) originates from a study of T cell repertoires and Cas9 in healthy adults. In the study overall: Multi-effector potency, cytotoxicity and lineage were assessed in SpCas9-reactive CD4 and CD8 T cells.

This table comes from immunoSEQ multiplex PCR, and its TCRdb copy is limited to in-frame clones, with some not included. The sample consists of tens of thousands of clones, roughly 90% of them appearing once. The CDR3 is 15 amino acids. V dropped 6 bases and J dropped 1; count of bases not matched to a gene: 5. Germline lookup yields CDR1 MNHEY and CDR2 SVGAGI. The sample comprised CD4+ effector T cells (CD127+, CD25-, CD137-, CD154-) from PBMCs; culture status not recorded. This sequence joins TRBV6-5 and TRBJ2-7, with TRBD2 matching over 11 bases. The clonotype originates from a human donor in good health. CDR3 sequence (DNA): TGTGCCAGCAGGCCGGGACTAGCGGCATCCTACGAGCAGTACGTC. The encoded protein is CASRPGLAASYEQYV.